This TCR beta chain was obtained from a study of T-cell memory formation after mild COVID-19. Whole-study findings and limits: Clones that contracted clustered mainly in CM and EM if CD4+ and in EMRA if CD8+. There were some responding clones in pre-infection memory, which suggested that cross-reactive memory had joined.

Trimming took 2 bases from V and 5 from J, leaving 9 bases between them. Germline lookup yields CDR1 KGHDR and CDR2 SFDVKD. The CDR3 has 14 amino acids. The sample holds a few counts of this clonotype. Its antigen is undetermined. TCRalpha and TCRbeta libraries used 5'RACE with constant-segment primers and UMIs. TCRdb used MiXCR to reprocess the 5' RACE reads, holding one entry per CDR3 protein. This table holds 300,000 to 350,000 distinct CDR3 sequences, 19% found once. Sequencing was performed on PBMCs or a T cell subset sorted from them (not recorded which). This TCR was recovered from a man aged 18 to 35 who had mild COVID-19 (a few samples of this study predate the infection). Cell type and time point are not known. V is TRBV24-1 and J is TRBJ2-1; D unclear. The CDR3 region has the DNA TGTGCCACCAGTGATTCTCTGGTCCACAATGAGCAGTTCTTC. Its protein is CATSDSLVHNEQFF.